The 26 T cell receptor beta chains in this list originate from one sample, sequenced in a study of Graves' ophthalmopathy and Graves' hyperthyroidism (dated by TCRdb to between 2018 and 2020). The data were produced on an Illumina HiSeq 2000. For repertoire sequencing, TCR beta CDR3 regions were amplified from RNA transcripts. A first-round RT-PCR used HTBI primers with the Qiagen OneStep RT-PCR kit, followed by a second-round multiplex PCR, size selection and purification. TCRdb trimmed public reads at Q25 via fastp, called clones via MiXCR and kept in-frame beta chains. Each record represents a unique CDR3 protein, reported with the most common genes and DNA among its rows. In all, the sample holds over 500,000 distinct CDR3 sequences, and roughly 20% of those were seen once. The ten biggest clones cover 7.1% of the sample. The material sequenced was peripheral blood. The receptors originated from a young woman with stable Graves' hyperthyroidism. Some clones in this sample may be carry-over from other donors' samples. Donor details come from another sample of the same person, matched by shared clones.

This sequence joins TRBV12-3 or TRBV12-4 and TRBJ1-3; weak D call: TRBD1 (6 bases). The CDR3 length is 16 residues. V was shortened by 4 bases and J by 0 bases, with 13 bases between the two germline ends. In DNA form, the CDR3 reads TGTGCCAGCAGTTACATACAGGGAAACTCTGGAAACACCATATATTTT. It encodes CASSYIQGNSGNTIYF.

In regard to this clonotype: The junction departs from the called germline gene at one end, perhaps through a read error. The chain has TRBV27 and TRBJ2-4, with D perhaps matching TRBD1 or TRBD2 (5 bases each). This CDR3 spans 14 amino acids. Germline V gene lookup returns CDR1 MNHEY and CDR2 SMNVEV (reference sequence). The CDR3 reads CASSPLEGINIKYF. The CDR3 coding sequence is TGTGCCAGCAGCCCACTAGAGGGGATAAACATTAAGTACTTC.

V usage is TRBV6-2 or TRBV6-3 and J usage is TRBJ2-4; TRBD1 is a possible D gene (6 bases). Germline CDR1 MNHEY, CDR2 SVGEGT. V was clipped by 5 bases and J by 2 bases, with 22 bases between them. This CDR3 spans 18 amino acids. This CDR3 reads CASSLPDRTQGTKNIQYF. CDR3 coding DNA: TGTGCCAGCAGTCTACCCGACCGGACACAGGGAACCAAAAACATTCAGTACTTC.

The rearrangement links TRBV11-2 to TRBJ2-1; D might be TRBD2 (6 bases). The germline V gene has CDR1 SGHAT and CDR2 FQNNGV. Trimming removed 2 bases at V and 2 bases at J, with 13 bases between. This CDR3 comprises 16 residues. The CDR3 region is CASSLWSSATYNEQFF. The CDR3 nucleotides are TGTGCCAGCAGCTTATGGTCTAGCGCTACCTACAATGAGCAGTTCTTC.

The rearrangement joins TRBV6-1 to TRBJ1-5, with 9 bases matching TRBD1. CDR1 is MNHNS, CDR2 SASEGT, per germline. The CDR3 covers 16 residues. V was clipped by 6 bases and J by 6 bases; unmatched bases: 12. The CDR3 reads CASRRTTGGIGQPQHF. The DNA of the CDR3 is TGTGCCAGCAGGAGGACAACAGGGGGCATCGGTCAGCCCCAGCATTTT.

This clonotype showed up many times. The chain joins TRBV6-5 to TRBJ1-2; maybe TRBD1 (6 bases). CDR3 length: 15 amino acids. The V end lost 0 bases, the J end lost 0 bases, and 8 bases lay between the germline ends. Germline V gene lookup returns CDR1 MNHEY and CDR2 SVGAGI. CDR3 protein: CASSYSTGPNYGYTF. Here the CDR3 DNA reads TGTGCCAGCAGTTACTCGACAGGTCCTAACTATGGCTACACCTTC.

At least ten counts were recorded for this clonotype. The V call is TRBV6-4, the J call TRBJ1-5, with 9 bases fitting TRBD1. J gave up 2 bases and V 5 bases, and 10 bases lay outside the gene matches. CDR3 length: 17 residues. Germline CDR1 reads MRHNA; CDR2 reads SNTAGT. In DNA form, the CDR3 reads TGTGCCAGCAGTCCGGGACAGGGTTTGATTGGCAATCAGCCCCAGCATTTT. Its translation: CASSPGQGLIGNQPQHF.

J is TRBJ2-2 and V is TRBV12-3 or TRBV12-4; TRBD2 might be the D (5 bases). V lost 4 bases and J lost 7, with 10 bases in between. This CDR3 comprises 13 residues. The CDR3 here is CASSYGGGGELFF. DNA for the CDR3: TGTGCCAGCAGTTATGGAGGTGGCGGGGAGCTGTTTTTT.

This clonotype was seen more than once but under ten times. The chain links TRBV28 to TRBJ2-2; D not resolved. V gave up 3 bases and J gave up 1 base, with 6 bases separating them. The germline gives CDR1 MDHEN, CDR2 SYDVKM. This CDR3 has 14 amino acids. CDR3 protein: CASSFFQNTGELFF. The CDR3 DNA reads TGTGCCAGCAGTTTTTTCCAGAACACCGGGGAGCTGTTTTTT.

This clonotype was recorded at least ten times. The chain links TRBV30 to TRBJ1-2; no firm D call. From germline, CDR1 is GTSNPN and CDR2 SVGIG (reference sequence). This CDR3 has 13 amino acids. The V gene lost 0 bases and the J gene lost 7 bases, with 12 bases spanning the gap. This chain's CDR3 is CAWSVNIFRGYTF. The CDR3 region has the DNA TGTGCCTGGAGTGTAAACATTTTCCGTGGCTACACCTTC. The whole variable domain, filled in from reference TRBV30 and TRBJ1-2, reads SQTIHQWPATLVQPVGSPLSLECTVEGTSNPNLYWYRQAAGRGLQLLFYSVGIGQISSEVPQNLSASRPQDRQFILSSKKLLLSDSGFYLCAWSVNIFRGYTFGSGTRLTVV.

On this clonotype: Without the conserved terminal phenylalanine or tryptophan, this CDR3 likely stems from a read error. The DNA is left out, because the CDR3 cannot be placed on it with certainty; the CDR3 is given as TCRdb lists it. J is TRBJ2-5 and V is TRBV6-1; TRBD1 is the table's D call, not checked against the DNA. The CDR3 extends over 15 residues, inclusive of both ends. CDR1 is MNHNS, CDR2 SASEGT, per germline. This CDR3 reads CASSMYAGGAETQDY.

In its sample, this clonotype was seen many times. The V and J genes are TRBV6-2 or TRBV6-3 and TRBJ2-7; 11 nucleotides match TRBD1. The germline V gene has CDR1 MNHEY and CDR2 SVGEGT. The CDR3 covers 18 residues. V gave up 0 bases and J gave up 1 base; unmatched junction bases: 8. In DNA, the CDR3 is TGTGCCAGCAGTTACTCCGCCGGGACAGGGGGTCCATCCTACGAGCAGTACTTC. This translates into CASSYSAGTGGPSYEQYF.

This clonotype was recorded at least ten times. The rearrangement uses TRBV15 and TRBJ1-2; TRBD1 agrees at 12 bases. The germline CDR1 and CDR2 sequences are LNHNV and YYDKDF (reference sequence). The CDR3 has 18 residues. Losses at the gene ends were 3 bases for V and 2 bases for J; bases not matched to a gene: 10. In DNA, the CDR3 is TGTGCCACCAGCAGGGAACCGGGACAGGGGGCGGCCAACTATGGCTACACCTTC. As protein: CATSREPGQGAANYGYTF. The full variable domain, in which reference TRBV15 and TRBJ1-2 provide the parts outside the CDR3, is DAMVIQNPRYQVTQFGKPVTLSCSQTLNHNVMYWYQQKSSQAPKLLFHYYDKDFNNEADTPDNFQSRRPNTSFCFLDIRSPGLGDTAMYLCATSREPGQGAANYGYTFGSGTRLTVV.

Here the CDR3 DNA reads TGTGCCAGCAGTTACTTTACGGCTGGCAGGGCCCACGAGCAGTACTTC. Translating it yields CASSYFTAGRAHEQYF. The genes are TRBV27 and TRBJ2-7; D is perhaps TRBD1 (5 bases). Germline CDR1 reads MNHEY; CDR2 reads SMNVEV (reference sequence). The CDR3 loop spans 16 amino acids. Trimming left V 4 bases short and J 5 bases short, with 21 bases between.

This clonotype was counted at least ten times. V is TRBV19 and J is TRBJ1-2; a possible D gene is TRBD1 (6 bases). Germline values: CDR1 LNHDA, CDR2 SQIVND (reference sequence). V was shortened by 3 bases and J by 4 bases, with 9 bases between the two germline ends. The CDR3 length is 13 residues. The DNA for the CDR3 is TGTGCCAGTAGTATCAACAGGGCCTATGGCTACACCTTC. It specifies CASSINRAYGYTF.

At least ten counts were recorded for this clonotype. This rearrangement joins TRBV13 to TRBJ2-5; perhaps D is TRBD1 or TRBD2 (6 bases each). The V gene lost 3 bases and the J gene lost 5 bases, with 16 bases spanning the gap. There are 15 residues in the CDR3. CDR1 and CDR2 from the germline V gene are PRHDT and FYEKMQ (reference sequence). CDR3 loop: CASSLLERGGETQYF. For the CDR3, the DNA is TGTGCCAGCAGCTTGTTAGAAAGAGGGGGGGAGACCCAGTACTTC.

This clonotype came up many times. The CDR3 region has the DNA TGCAGTGCGCCGCCAGGGGCTGGGGCCAACGTCCTGACTTTC. Protein sequence: CSAPPGAGANVLTF. V usage is TRBV20-1 and J usage is TRBJ2-6, with a weak D call TRBD1 (6 bases). The CDR3 has 14 residues. Germline-derived CDR1 and CDR2 are DFQATT and SNEGSKA (reference sequence). V was clipped by 6 bases and J by 2 bases, with 11 bases between them.

The chain couples TRBV6-2 or TRBV6-3 to TRBJ2-5; no clear D gene. This CDR3 contains 13 residues. Looked up from germline, CDR1 is MNHEY and CDR2 is SVGEGT. V gave up 2 bases and J gave up 4 bases, with 8 bases separating them. This CDR3 reads CASSYLQRETQYF. CDR3 DNA sequence: TGTGCCAGCAGTTACCTACAAAGAGAGACCCAGTACTTC.

The chain links TRBV6-2 or TRBV6-3 to TRBJ2-7, with TRBD2 identical over 9 bases. Germline assignment: CDR1 MNHEY and CDR2 SVGEGT. The CDR3 length is 14 residues. After removal of 4 bases from V and 4 bases from J, the junction contained 5 bases not matched to a gene. The DNA of the CDR3 is TGTGCCAGCAGTTCCATAGCGGGAGTGTACGAGCAGTACTTC. It translates to CASSSIAGVYEQYF.

This clonotype was observed at least ten times. V usage is TRBV28 and J usage is TRBJ2-7, with 7 nucleotides matching TRBD1. CDR1 and CDR2 from the germline V gene are MDHEN and SYDVKM. V was clipped by 4 bases and J by 5 bases; unmatched bases: 5. The CDR3 consists of 13 residues. For the CDR3, the DNA is TGTGCCAGCAGTTCCCAGACAGGGCACGAGCAGTACTTC. Translated: CASSSQTGHEQYF.

This clonotype was detected only a few times. The rearrangement links TRBV4-2 to TRBJ2-7, with D unresolved. Germline-derived CDR1 and CDR2 are LGHNA and YNFKEQ. V was cut by 0 bases and J by 6 bases, with 21 bases left in between. The CDR3 spans 17 residues. The CDR3 DNA reads TGTGCCAGCAGCCAAGATCCCCCGGACCGCTTCTTCTCCGAGCAGTACTTC. Translated: CASSQDPPDRFFSEQYF.

This clonotype was seen repeatedly, ten times or more. This chain links TRBV6-1 with TRBJ2-7; D may be TRBD1 (6 bases). The CDR3 contains 13 residues. V was shortened by 7 bases and J by 0 bases, with 10 bases between the two germline ends. In germline, CDR1 is MNHNS, CDR2 SASEGT. CDR3 region: CASTGDHSYEQYF. As DNA, the CDR3 is TGTGCCAGCACAGGGGACCACTCCTACGAGCAGTACTTC.

This clonotype was recorded at least ten times. The V and J genes are TRBV7-9 and TRBJ1-1, with D unresolved. The CDR3 contains 14 residues. Germline V gene sequence: CDR1 SEHNR, CDR2 FQNEAQ (reference sequence). The V end was cut by 5 bases, the J end by 1 base, with 11 bases between. CDR3 region: CASSPSPRNTEAFF. The CDR3 nucleotides read TGTGCCAGCAGCCCCTCCCCCCGGAACACTGAAGCTTTCTTT.

The genes are TRBV29-1 and TRBJ1-2; D is unclear. In germline, CDR1 is SQVTM, CDR2 ANQGSEA. The CDR3 is 15 amino acids. V was shortened by 4 bases and J by 3 bases, with 18 bases between the two germline ends. CDR3 in amino acids: CSVGVGFHRDYGYTF. CDR3 in DNA: TGCAGCGTTGGGGTAGGTTTCCACCGGGACTATGGCTACACCTTC.

This clonotype was detected many times. CDR3 in amino acids: CASTLGGQGYEQYF. The CDR3 region has the DNA TGTGCCAGCACCTTGGGAGGACAGGGTTACGAGCAGTACTTC. This sequence joins TRBV12-3 or TRBV12-4 and TRBJ2-7; TRBD1 matches 8 bases. V gave up 7 bases and J gave up 4 bases; unmatched junction bases: 9. This CDR3 has 14 amino acids.

This clonotype was observed at least ten times. The V gene is TRBV20-1, the J gene TRBJ2-5; 7 bases agree with TRBD1. V was clipped by 6 bases and J by 3 bases; unmatched bases: 1. The germline CDR1 and CDR2 sequences are DFQATT and SNEGSKA (reference sequence). The CDR3 length is 11 residues. The CDR3 reads CSADREETQYF. Here the CDR3 DNA reads TGCAGTGCCGACAGGGAAGAGACCCAGTACTTC.